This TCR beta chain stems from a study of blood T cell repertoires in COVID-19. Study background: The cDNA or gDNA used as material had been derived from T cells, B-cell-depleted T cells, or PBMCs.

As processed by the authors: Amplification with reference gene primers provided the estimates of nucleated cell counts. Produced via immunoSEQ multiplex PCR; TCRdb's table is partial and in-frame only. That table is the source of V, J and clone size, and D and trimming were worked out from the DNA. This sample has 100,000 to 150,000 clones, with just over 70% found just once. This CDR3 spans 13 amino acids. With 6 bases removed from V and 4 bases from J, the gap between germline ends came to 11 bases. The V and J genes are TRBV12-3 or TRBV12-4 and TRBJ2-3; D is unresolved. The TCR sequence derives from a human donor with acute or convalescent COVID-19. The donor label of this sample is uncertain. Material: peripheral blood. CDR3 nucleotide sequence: TGTGCCAGCAGGCCAAACCGGGCAGATACGCAGTATTTT. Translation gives CASRPNRADTQYF.